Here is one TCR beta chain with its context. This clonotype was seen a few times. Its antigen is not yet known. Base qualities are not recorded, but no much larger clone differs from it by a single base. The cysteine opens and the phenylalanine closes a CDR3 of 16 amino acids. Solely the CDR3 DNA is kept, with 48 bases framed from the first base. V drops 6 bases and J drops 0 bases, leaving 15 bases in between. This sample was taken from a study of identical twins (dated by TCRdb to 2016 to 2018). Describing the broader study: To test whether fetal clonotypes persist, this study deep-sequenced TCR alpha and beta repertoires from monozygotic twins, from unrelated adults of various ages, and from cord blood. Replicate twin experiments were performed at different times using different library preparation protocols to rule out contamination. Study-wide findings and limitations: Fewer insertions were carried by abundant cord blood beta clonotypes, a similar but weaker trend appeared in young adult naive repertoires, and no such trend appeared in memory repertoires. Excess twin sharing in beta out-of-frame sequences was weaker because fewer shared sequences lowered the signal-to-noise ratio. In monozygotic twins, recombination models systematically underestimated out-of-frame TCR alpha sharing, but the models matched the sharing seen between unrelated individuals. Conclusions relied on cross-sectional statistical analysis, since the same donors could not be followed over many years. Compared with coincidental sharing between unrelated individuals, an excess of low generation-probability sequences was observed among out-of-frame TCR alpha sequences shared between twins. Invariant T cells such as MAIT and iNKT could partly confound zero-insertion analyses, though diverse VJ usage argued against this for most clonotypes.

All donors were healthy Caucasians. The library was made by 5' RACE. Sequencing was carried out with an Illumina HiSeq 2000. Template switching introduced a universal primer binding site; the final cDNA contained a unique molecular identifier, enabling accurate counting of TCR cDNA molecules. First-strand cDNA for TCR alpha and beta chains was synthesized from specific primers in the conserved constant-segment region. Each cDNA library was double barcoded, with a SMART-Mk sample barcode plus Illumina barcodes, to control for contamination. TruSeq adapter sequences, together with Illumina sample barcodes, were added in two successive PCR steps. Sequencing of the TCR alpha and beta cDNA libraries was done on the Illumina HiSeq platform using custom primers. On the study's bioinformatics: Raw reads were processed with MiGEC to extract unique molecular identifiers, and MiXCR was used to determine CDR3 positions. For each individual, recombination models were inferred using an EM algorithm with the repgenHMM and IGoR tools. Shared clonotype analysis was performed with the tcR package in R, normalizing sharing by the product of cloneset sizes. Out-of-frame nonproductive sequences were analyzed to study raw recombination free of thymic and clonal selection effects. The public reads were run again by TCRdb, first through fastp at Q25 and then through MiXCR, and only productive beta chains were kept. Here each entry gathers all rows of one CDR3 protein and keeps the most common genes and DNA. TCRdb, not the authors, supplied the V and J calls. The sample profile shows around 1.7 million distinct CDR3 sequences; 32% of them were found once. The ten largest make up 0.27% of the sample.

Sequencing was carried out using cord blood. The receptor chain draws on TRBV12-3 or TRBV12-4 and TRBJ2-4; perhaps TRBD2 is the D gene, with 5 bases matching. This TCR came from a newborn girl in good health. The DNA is TGTGCCAGCAGCCCGGCTAGCCCTAAAGCCAAAAACATTCAGTACTTC. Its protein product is CASSPASPKAKNIQYF.